The T cell receptor (beta chain) under discussion was sequenced for a study of CD8 T cells in Susac syndrome. The authors carried out high-throughput sequencing of TCR beta. They applied it to CD8+ and CD4+ T cells obtained from blood. Reverse transcription of roughly 0.5 to 1 ug RNA used random hexamers. The immunoSEQ assay covered 54 Vbeta and 13 Jbeta segments for CDR3. TCRdb recomputed calls from the immunoSEQ multiplex PCR reads with MiXCR, one row per CDR3 protein. The sample lists about 250,000 distinct CDR3 sequences, over 85% occurring once. Sequenced input: CD4+ T cells from PBMCs. The sequence derives from a human donor with multiple sclerosis.

The CDR3 nucleotides are TGCGCCAGCAGCAAAGGAGGTTACCAAGAGACCCAGTACTTC. It specifies CASSKGGYQETQYF. This chain connects TRBV4-1 to TRBJ2-5; the D gene is possibly TRBD2 (5 bases). The germline CDR1 and CDR2 sequences are MGHRA and YSYEKL. CDR3 size: 14 residues. The V end was cut by 5 bases, the J end by 0 bases, with 10 bases between.